What follows are 14 T cell receptor beta chains derived from one specimen sequenced in a study of cytomegalovirus exposure and HLA in healthy donors. The study ran its PCR with 60 Vbeta and 13 Jbeta primers. Clones were read by immunoSEQ multiplex PCR, and TCRdb kept only the in-frame ones, dropping some. The data show roughly 140,000 clones, about three fifths seen once. Sequencing was performed on PBMCs. The receptors here all came from a woman aged 25 to 45 in good health and CMV-seropositive.

The rearrangement uses TRBV28 and TRBJ2-5, with a tentative D call TRBD1 (6 bases). V was clipped by 2 bases and J by 2 bases, with 12 bases between them. CDR1 is MDHEN and CDR2 is SYDVKM in the germline V gene. The CDR3 has 15 residues. CDR3 sequence (DNA): TGTGCCAGCAGTTTACCCGGGACAAGTCAAGAGACCCAGTACTTC. This codes for CASSLPGTSQETQYF.

The V gene is TRBV11-3, the J gene TRBJ2-7; the D gene is possibly TRBD1 (5 bases). Germline loops: CDR1 SGHNT, CDR2 YENEEA. V shed 4 bases and J shed 5 bases, with 12 bases lying between them. This CDR3 has 13 amino acids. The DNA for the CDR3 is TGTGCCAGCAGCTCTGACCCAGGGAACGAGCAGTACTTC. It codes for CASSSDPGNEQYF. Filled out from reference TRBV11-3 and TRBJ2-7, the complete variable domain reads EAGVVQSPRYKIIEKKQPVAFWCNPISGHNTLYWYLQNLGQGPELLIRYENEEAVDDSQLPKDRFSAERLKGVDSTLKIQPAELGDSAVYLCASSSDPGNEQYFGPGTRLTVT.

The genes are TRBV28 and TRBJ2-7; 12 nucleotides line up with TRBD2. V lost 2 bases and J lost 2; bases outside the gene matches: 10. The length of the CDR3 is 18 residues. The germline CDR1 and CDR2 sequences are MDHEN and SYDVKM. The CDR3 loop reads CASSLVTGLAGRTYEQYF. CDR3 DNA: TGTGCCAGCAGTTTAGTGACGGGACTAGCGGGTCGTACCTACGAGCAGTACTTC.

This sequence joins TRBV4-1 and TRBJ1-1; D remains ambiguous. V lost 4 bases and J 8 bases, leaving 14 bases between the germline ends. The germline V gene has CDR1 MGHRA and CDR2 YSYEKL. The CDR3 is 13 amino acids. The CDR3: CASSRIRAEEAFF. DNA for the CDR3: TGCGCCAGCAGCCGGATCAGAGCGGAGGAAGCTTTCTTT.

The rearrangement links TRBV29-1 to TRBJ1-2; 7 bases fit TRBD1. Germline trimming cut 3 bases from V and 7 bases from J; bases unmatched to any gene: 11. This CDR3 contains 14 residues. Germline V gene lookup returns CDR1 SQVTM and CDR2 ANQGSEA. The CDR3 sequence is CSVELRQGLSGYTF. The CDR3 DNA sequence: TGCAGCGTTGAGTTACGACAGGGTTTGAGTGGCTACACCTTC.

This clone was detected only once. Here the CDR3 DNA reads TGTGCCTCGGGACAGGGGCTGAATGAGCAGTTCTTC. Protein sequence: CASGQGLNEQFF. This chain uses TRBV19 with TRBJ2-1; 10 bases fit TRBD1. The CDR3 length is 12 residues. V lost 11 bases and J lost 7; bases outside the gene matches: 5. The V gene's germline CDR1 is LNHDA and CDR2 SQIVND (reference sequence).

This clone appeared a few times. The chain couples TRBV7-3 to TRBJ2-3; no clear D gene. This CDR3 contains 13 residues. Per the germline V gene, CDR1 is SGHTA and CDR2 is FQGTGA. Trimming cost V 5 bases and J 2 bases, with 8 bases left between them. Here the CDR3 DNA reads TGTGCCAGCAGCCTAAGCGCCACAGATACGCAGTATTTT. It encodes CASSLSATDTQYF.

The chain employs TRBV30 and TRBJ1-2; D not resolved. V was cut by 3 bases and J by 4 bases, with 12 bases left in between. This CDR3 has 13 residues. Germline CDR1 GTSNPN, CDR2 SVGIG (reference sequence). CDR3 amino acids: CAWRNNQIYGYTF. CDR3 sequence (DNA): TGTGCCTGGAGAAACAATCAAATCTATGGCTACACCTTC.

This clone appeared a few times. The V gene is TRBV5-1, the J gene TRBJ2-1; TRBD2 might be the D (7 bases). Trimming removed 4 bases from V and 10 bases from J, with 21 bases in between. CDR3 size: 15 residues. Germline V gives CDR1 SGHRS, CDR2 YFSETQ. CDR3 in amino acids: CASSPLGGAGGEQFF. CDR3 DNA sequence: TGCGCCAGCAGCCCCCTTGGGGGGGCCGGCGGGGAGCAGTTCTTC.

The chain uses TRBV13 and TRBJ2-7, with 13 bases matching TRBD2. The CDR3 runs 15 residues. With 4 bases clipped from V and 3 bases from J, the junction kept 3 bases outside the gene matches. CDR1 is PRHDT and CDR2 is FYEKMQ in the germline V gene (reference sequence). CDR3 region: CASSSTSGRRYEQYF. As DNA, the CDR3 is TGTGCCAGCAGCTCGACTAGCGGGAGGCGCTACGAGCAGTACTTC.

The chain is built from TRBV30 and TRBJ1-2, with D perhaps matching TRBD1 (6 bases). This CDR3 contains 13 residues. Germline V gene lookup returns CDR1 GTSNPN and CDR2 SVGIG (reference sequence). V lost 2 bases, J lost 1 base, and 8 bases lay in between. CDR3 in DNA: TGTGCCTGGAGTCTACAGGGTAACTATGGCTACACCTTC. Protein product: CAWSLQGNYGYTF. The full variable domain, in which reference TRBV30 and TRBJ1-2 provide the parts outside the CDR3, is SQTIHQWPATLVQPVGSPLSLECTVEGTSNPNLYWYRQAAGRGLQLLFYSVGIGQISSEVPQNLSASRPQDRQFILSSKKLLLSDSGFYLCAWSLQGNYGYTFGSGTRLTVV.

This clone was seen a few times. V usage is TRBV5-1 and J usage is TRBJ2-7, with D perhaps TRBD1 (5 bases). The germline V gene encodes CDR1 SGHRS and CDR2 YFSETQ. The CDR3 totals 13 residues. V was trimmed by 4 bases and J by 4 bases, leaving 12 bases between them. The CDR3 sequence: CASSPQGSYEQYF. CDR3 coding DNA: TGCGCCAGCAGCCCGCAGGGTAGTTACGAGCAGTACTTC.

The genes are TRBV7-2 and TRBJ1-2, with TRBD1 identical over 7 bases. Germline-derived CDR1 and CDR2 are SGHTA and FQGNSA. The CDR3 consists of 12 residues. Trimming at V came to 5 bases and at J to 7 bases, leaving 4 bases not matched to a gene. CDR3 in amino acids: CASSLGTAGYTF. CDR3 DNA: TGTGCCAGCAGCCTCGGGACAGCTGGCTACACCTTC.

The chain has TRBV30 and TRBJ1-5; perhaps TRBD1 as D (6 bases). The germline V and J ends were trimmed by 5 bases and 3 bases, with 8 bases remaining between them. CDR1 is GTSNPN and CDR2 is SVGIG in the germline V gene (reference sequence). This CDR3 has 12 residues. CDR3 nucleotide sequence: TGTGCCTGGGGACAGCCCAATCAGCCCCAGCATTTT. It yields the protein CAWGQPNQPQHF.